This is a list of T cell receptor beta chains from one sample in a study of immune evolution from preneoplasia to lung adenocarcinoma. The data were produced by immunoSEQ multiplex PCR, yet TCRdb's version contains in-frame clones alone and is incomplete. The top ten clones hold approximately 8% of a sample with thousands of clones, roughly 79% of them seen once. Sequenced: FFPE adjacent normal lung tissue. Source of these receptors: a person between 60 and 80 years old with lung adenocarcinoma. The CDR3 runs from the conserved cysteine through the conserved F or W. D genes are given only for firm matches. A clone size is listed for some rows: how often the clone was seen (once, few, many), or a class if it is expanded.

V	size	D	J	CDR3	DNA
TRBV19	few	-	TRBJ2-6	CASSKSWTYSGANVLTF	TGTGCCAGTAGTAAGTCTTGGACTTACTCTGGGGCCAACGTCCTGACTTTC
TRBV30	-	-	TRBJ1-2	CAWSRVEEYGYTF	TGTGCCTGGAGTCGCGTGGAGGAGTATGGCTACACCTTC
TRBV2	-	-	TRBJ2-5	CASTPPGQGQTQYF	TGTGCCAGCACCCCCCCAGGTCAGGGGCAGACCCAGTACTTC
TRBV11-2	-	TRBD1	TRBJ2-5	CASRVNSQGVQETQYF	TGTGCCAGCAGGGTTAACAGTCAGGGGGTACAAGAGACCCAGTACTTC
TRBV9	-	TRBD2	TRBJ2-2	CASSDTGGNTGELFF	TGTGCCAGCAGCGATACGGGGGGAAACACCGGGGAGCTGTTTTTT
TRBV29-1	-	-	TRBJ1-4	CSVEVQGNEKLFF	TGCAGCGTTGAAGTACAGGGTAATGAAAAACTGTTTTTT
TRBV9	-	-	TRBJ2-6	CASSKGTPGSGANVLTF	TGTGCCAGCAGCAAAGGGACACCCGGCTCTGGGGCCAACGTCCTGACTTTC
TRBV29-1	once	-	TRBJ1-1	CRATRGEAEAFF	TGCAGGGCAACGCGAGGGGAGGCTGAAGCTTTCTTT
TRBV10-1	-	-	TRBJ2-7	CASSESRGSEQYF	TGCGCCAGCAGTGAGTCTAGGGGGAGCGAGCAGTACTTC
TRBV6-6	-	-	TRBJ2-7	CASSYSGVGAYEQYF	TGTGCCAGCAGTTACTCGGGAGTTGGGGCCTACGAGCAGTACTTC
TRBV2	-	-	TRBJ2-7	CASSTKLAGLDHYEQYF	TGTGCCAGCAGTACTAAACTTGCGGGCCTTGATCACTACGAGCAGTACTTC
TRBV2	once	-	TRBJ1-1	CASGAVSGNTEAFF	TGTGCCAGCGGGGCGGTCTCGGGGAACACTGAAGCTTTCTTT
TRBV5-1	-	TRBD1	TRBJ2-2	CASAGQGAHTGELFF	TGCGCCAGCGCCGGACAGGGGGCGCACACCGGGGAGCTGTTTTTT
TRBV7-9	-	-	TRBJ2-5	CASSFTGPETQYF	TGTGCCAGCAGCTTCACGGGGCCGGAGACCCAGTACTTC
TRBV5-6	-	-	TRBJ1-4	CASSLLRNNEKLFF	TGTGCCAGCAGCTTGTTGAGAAATAATGAAAAACTGTTTTTT